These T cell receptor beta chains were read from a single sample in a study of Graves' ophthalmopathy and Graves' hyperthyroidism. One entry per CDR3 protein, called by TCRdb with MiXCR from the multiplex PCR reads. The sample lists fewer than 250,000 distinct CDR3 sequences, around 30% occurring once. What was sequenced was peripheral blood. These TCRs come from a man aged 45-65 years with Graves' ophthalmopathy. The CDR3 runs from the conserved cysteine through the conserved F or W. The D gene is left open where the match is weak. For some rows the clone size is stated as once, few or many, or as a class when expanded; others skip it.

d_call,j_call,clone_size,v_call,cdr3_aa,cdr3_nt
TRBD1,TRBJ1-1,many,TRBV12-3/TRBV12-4,CASSFTPSRQGVMNTEAFF,TGTGCCAGCAGTTTCACTCCTAGTCGACAGGGGGTTATGAACACTGAAGCTTTCTTT
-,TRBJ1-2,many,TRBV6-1,CASGDTPNYGYTF,TGTGCCAGCGGTGACACCCCTAACTATGGCTACACCTTC
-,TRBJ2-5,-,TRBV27,CASSSPGQQETQYF,TGTGCCAGCAGTTCTCCCGGGCAACAAGAGACCCAGTACTTC
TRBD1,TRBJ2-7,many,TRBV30,CAWKTGGFGYEQYF,TGTGCCTGGAAAACAGGGGGTTTCGGGTACGAGCAGTACTTC
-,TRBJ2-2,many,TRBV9,CASSGGRAGPNTGELFF,TGTGCCAGCAGCGGCGGAAGGGCGGGTCCGAACACCGGGGAGCTGTTTTTT
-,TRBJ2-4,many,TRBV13,CASSPGGGTRKNIQYF,TGTGCCAGCAGCCCAGGAGGGGGGACTCGCAAAAACATTCAGTACTTC
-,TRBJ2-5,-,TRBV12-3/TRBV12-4,CASGKGWETQYF,TGTGCCAGCGGGAAGGGTTGGGAGACCCAGTACTTC
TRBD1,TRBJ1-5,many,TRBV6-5,CASQSDRVGQPQHF,TGTGCCAGCCAATCGGACAGGGTAGGACAGCCCCAGCATTTT
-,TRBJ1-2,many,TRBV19,CASLPNRDRSSYTF,TGTGCCAGTTTACCAAACCGGGACCGATCAAGCTACACCTTC
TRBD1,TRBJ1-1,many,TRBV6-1,CASRDRGLMNTEAFF,TGTGCCAGCAGAGACAGGGGTTTGATGAACACTGAAGCTTTCTTT
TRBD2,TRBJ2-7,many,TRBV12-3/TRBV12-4,CASSPGLAGKGSPYEQYF,TGTGCCAGCAGTCCGGGACTAGCGGGAAAAGGATCGCCCTACGAGCAGTACTTC
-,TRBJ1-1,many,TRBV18,CASSAGGRNTEAFF,TGTGCCAGCTCGGCGGGCGGGCGGAACACTGAAGCTTTCTTT
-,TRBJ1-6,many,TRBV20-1,CSALDSDRYYNSPLHF,TGCAGTGCTTTAGACTCGGACAGATACTATAATTCACCCCTCCACTTT
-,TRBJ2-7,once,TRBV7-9,CASTPEGGPSYEQYF,TGTGCCAGCACACCCGAAGGTGGGCCGTCCTACGAGCAGTACTTC
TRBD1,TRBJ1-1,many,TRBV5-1,CASSSTGDRNTEAFF,TGCGCCAGCAGCAGTACAGGGGACAGGAACACTGAAGCTTTCTTT
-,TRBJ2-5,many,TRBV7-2,CASRQTGETQYF,TGTGCCAGCAGGCAAACAGGAGAGACCCAGTACTTC
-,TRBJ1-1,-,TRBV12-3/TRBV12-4,CASQRAGVNTEAFF,TGTGCCAGTCAAAGGGCAGGAGTGAACACTGAAGCTTTCTTT
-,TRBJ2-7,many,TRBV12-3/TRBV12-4,CASSQQYKQYF,TGTGCCAGCAGTCAGCAATACAAGCAGTACTTC
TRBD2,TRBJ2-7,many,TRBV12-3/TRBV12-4,CASSPRLASYEQYF,TGTGCCAGCAGTCCCCGACTAGCCTCCTACGAGCAGTACTTC
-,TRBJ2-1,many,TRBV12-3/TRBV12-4,CASSLDSSSYNEQFF,TGTGCCAGCAGTTTGGACTCCAGCTCCTACAATGAGCAGTTCTTC
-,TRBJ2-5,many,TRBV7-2,CASSLGSGQETQYF,TGTGCCAGCAGCTTAGGTAGCGGACAAGAGACCCAGTACTTC
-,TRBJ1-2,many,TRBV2,CASSGGLGYGYTF,TGTGCCAGCAGCGGAGGGCTCGGCTATGGCTACACCTTC
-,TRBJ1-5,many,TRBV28,CASFKRYSNQPQHF,TGTGCCAGCTTCAAGCGGTATAGCAATCAGCCCCAGCATTTT
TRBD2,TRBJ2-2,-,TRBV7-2,CASSLGTSIGELFF,TGTGCCAGCAGCTTAGGGACTAGTATCGGGGAGCTGTTTTTT
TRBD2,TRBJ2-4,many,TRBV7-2,CASSPRYTSGVQYF,TGTGCCAGCAGCCCCCGCTATACCAGCGGGGTTCAGTACTTC
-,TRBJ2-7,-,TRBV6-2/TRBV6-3,CASTLPGRRSEQYF,TGTGCCAGCACATTACCGGGTCGGCGAAGCGAGCAGTACTTC
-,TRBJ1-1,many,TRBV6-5,CASSYRGRDTEAFF,TGTGCCAGCAGTTACCGGGGGAGGGACACTGAAGCTTTCTTT
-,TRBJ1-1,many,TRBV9,CASSAQGGGTEAFF,TGTGCCAGCAGCGCACAGGGAGGAGGCACTGAAGCTTTCTTT
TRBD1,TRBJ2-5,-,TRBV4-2,CASSQDNRGEETQYF,TGTGCCAGCAGCCAAGATAACAGGGGGGAAGAGACCCAGTACTTC
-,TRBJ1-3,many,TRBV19,CASSTGGARGNTIYF,TGTGCCAGTAGTACGGGGGGGGCGCGTGGAAACACCATATATTTT
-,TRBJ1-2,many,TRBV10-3,CAISESSGGRYGYTF,TGTGCCATCAGTGAGTCGTCTGGGGGACGCTATGGCTACACCTTC
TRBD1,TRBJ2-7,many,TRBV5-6,CASSRGQGNEQYF,TGTGCCAGCAGCAGGGGACAGGGCAACGAGCAGTACTTC
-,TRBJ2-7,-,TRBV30,CAWSPGTAPYEQYF,TGTGCCTGGAGCCCGGGAACTGCTCCCTACGAGCAGTACTTC
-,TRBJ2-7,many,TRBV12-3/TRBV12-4,CASSFPYEQYF,TGTGCCAGCAGTTTTCCTTACGAGCAGTACTTC
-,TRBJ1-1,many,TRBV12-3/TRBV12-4,CASTGGNTEAFF,TGTGCCAGCACGGGGGGGAACACTGAAGCTTTCTTT
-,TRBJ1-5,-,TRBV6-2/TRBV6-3,CASQSGQHQPQHF,TGTGCCAGCCAATCAGGGCAACATCAGCCCCAGCATTTT
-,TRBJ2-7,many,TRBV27,CASSSSAPSSYEQYF,TGTGCCAGCAGTTCGTCGGCACCCAGCTCCTACGAGCAGTACTTC
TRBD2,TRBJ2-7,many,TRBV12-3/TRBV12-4,CASSPGTSGNHYEQYF,TGTGCCAGCAGCCCGGGGACTAGCGGGAACCACTACGAGCAGTACTTC
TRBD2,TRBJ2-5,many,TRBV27,CASNPGGPFQETQYF,TGTGCCAGCAACCCGGGGGGGCCTTTCCAAGAGACCCAGTACTTC
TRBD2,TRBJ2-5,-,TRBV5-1,CASSLDRTRGEETQYF,TGCGCCAGCAGCTTGGATAGGACTAGAGGGGAAGAGACCCAGTACTTC
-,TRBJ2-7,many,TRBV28,CASSLVRGGKQYF,TGTGCCAGCAGTTTAGTAAGGGGAGGAAAGCAGTACTTC
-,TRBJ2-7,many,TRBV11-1,CASSSGRNLYEQYF,TGTGCCAGCAGCTCGGGACGGAACCTCTACGAGCAGTACTTC
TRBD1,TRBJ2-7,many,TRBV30,CAWGTEGHEQYF,TGTGCCTGGGGGACAGAAGGGCACGAGCAGTACTTC
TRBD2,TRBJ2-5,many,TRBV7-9,CAGGGLANPQAETQYF,TGTGCCGGGGGGGGACTAGCCAATCCACAGGCAGAGACCCAGTACTTC
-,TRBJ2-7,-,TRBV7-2,CASSGFGDWTREQYF,TGTGCCAGCAGCGGGTTTGGGGATTGGACCCGCGAGCAGTACTTC
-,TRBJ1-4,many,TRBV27,CATMPGARGEKLFF,TGTGCCACCATGCCGGGTGCTAGGGGTGAAAAACTGTTTTTT
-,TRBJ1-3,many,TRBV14,CASSQALRSSGNTIYF,TGTGCCAGCAGCCAAGCCCTACGCTCCTCTGGAAACACCATATATTTT
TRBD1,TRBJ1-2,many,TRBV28,CASSPGTAVTF,TGTGCCAGCAGTCCCGGGACAGCGGTCACCTTC
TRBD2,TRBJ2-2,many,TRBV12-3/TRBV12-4,CASSFLAGDSTGELFF,TGTGCCAGCAGTTTCCTAGCGGGAGATTCCACCGGGGAGCTGTTTTTT
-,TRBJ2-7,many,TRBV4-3,CASSQDLGTAYEQYF,TGCGCCAGCAGCCAAGATCTAGGGACGGCCTACGAGCAGTACTTC